The rows below give T cell receptor beta chains drawn from one sample of a study of control samples from healthy donors and cancer patients. Assay: immunoSEQ multiplex PCR; the TCRdb copy retains only in-frame clones and omits some. The sample shows under 150,000 clones, roughly 90% of them seen only once. Material: blood. These receptors all stem from a man between 25 and 39 years old in good health. Both conserved end residues are trimmed from each CDR3. Fields, in order: V gene, clone size, J gene, D gene, CDR3 protein. A D gene is named only where the DNA matches it firmly. The size of a clone is reported for some rows only, either as once, few or many, or as a class for expanded clones.

TRBV29-1	.	TRBJ2-3	.	SVGGGGADTQY
TRBV3-1/TRBV3-2	.	TRBJ2-7	.	ASPHAVYTPTYEQY
TRBV13	.	TRBJ1-5	.	ASSLGLGANQPQH
TRBV12-5	.	TRBJ1-2	TRBD1	ASGPVTGVYGYT
TRBV11-3	.	TRBJ2-2	.	ASSLRGASNTGELF
TRBV28	.	TRBJ1-1	.	ASSFQISGPEAF
TRBV2	.	TRBJ2-5	.	ASSEKGPWETQY
TRBV5-1	.	TRBJ1-1	.	ASSFKSLPPLNTEAF
TRBV9	once	TRBJ2-5	TRBD2	ASTYSGRALETQY
TRBV5-1	.	TRBJ2-2	.	ASSLASGELF
TRBV18	.	TRBJ1-5	.	ASSPPGPRRPQH
TRBV6-1	.	TRBJ1-1	.	ASSEGGGWRRAEAF
TRBV7-9	.	TRBJ1-2	.	ASSLGGYT
TRBV28	.	TRBJ1-5	.	ASSFGVQPQH
TRBV12-5	.	TRBJ1-1	.	ASAPGGRGDTEAF
TRBV6-1	.	TRBJ1-2	TRBD1	ASSEGTGGYGYT
TRBV9	.	TRBJ1-2	TRBD1	ASSERTGEKSGYT
TRBV10-3	.	TRBJ2-7	.	AISEHNKMFYEQY
TRBV6-5	.	TRBJ1-1	.	ASRLNRGRNTEAF
TRBV9	.	TRBJ2-1	TRBD2	ASSVASGSRNEQF
TRBV3-1/TRBV3-2	.	TRBJ2-1	.	ASSLNAGNQQF
TRBV30	.	TRBJ2-3	.	AWMLEGHRTDTQY
TRBV6-5	.	TRBJ2-5	TRBD1	ASSYSSPGTGETQY
TRBV29-1	.	TRBJ2-6	.	SVEDSDRDSGANVLT
TRBV18	.	TRBJ1-3	TRBD1	ASSPPGQFAGNTIY
TRBV5-6	.	TRBJ2-6	.	ASSLLMGANVLT
TRBV7-2	.	TRBJ2-3	.	ASSLGGEVTDTQY
TRBV29-1	.	TRBJ1-2	.	SVGVREDGYT
TRBV5-1	.	TRBJ1-1	TRBD1	ASSYDRGGAF
TRBV24-1	.	TRBJ2-6	TRBD1	ATSDRTGVGANVLT
TRBV5-1	.	TRBJ1-1	TRBD1	ASNFLGQGSTEAF
TRBV19	.	TRBJ1-2	.	ASSIAIGDGYT
TRBV5-1	.	TRBJ2-3	TRBD2	ASSSGTSGSGTQY
TRBV5-8	.	TRBJ1-2	TRBD1	ASSRGQGYSYYGYT
TRBV4-2	once	TRBJ2-2	TRBD2	ASSPGLAAEGTGELF
TRBV28	.	TRBJ2-3	TRBD1	ASSPVGQRTSTDTQY
TRBV11-3	.	TRBJ2-1	TRBD2	ASRLLGGAYNEQF
TRBV11-3	.	TRBJ2-3	TRBD1	ASSFAGTGGMVVTDTQY
TRBV28	.	TRBJ2-7	TRBD2	ASSFTSARYEQY